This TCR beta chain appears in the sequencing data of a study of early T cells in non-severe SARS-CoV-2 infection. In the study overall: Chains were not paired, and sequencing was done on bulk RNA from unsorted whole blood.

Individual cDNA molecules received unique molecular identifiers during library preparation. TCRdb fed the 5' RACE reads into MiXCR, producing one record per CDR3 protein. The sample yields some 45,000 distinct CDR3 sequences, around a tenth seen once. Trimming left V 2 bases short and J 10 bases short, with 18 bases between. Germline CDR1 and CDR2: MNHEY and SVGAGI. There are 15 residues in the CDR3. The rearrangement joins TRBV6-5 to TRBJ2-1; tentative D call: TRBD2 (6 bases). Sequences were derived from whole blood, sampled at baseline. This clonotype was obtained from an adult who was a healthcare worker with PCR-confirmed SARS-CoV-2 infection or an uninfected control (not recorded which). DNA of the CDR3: TGTGCCAGCAGTTACGGTTACGGGGGACCACCGGAGCAGTTCTTC. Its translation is CASSYGYGGPPEQFF.